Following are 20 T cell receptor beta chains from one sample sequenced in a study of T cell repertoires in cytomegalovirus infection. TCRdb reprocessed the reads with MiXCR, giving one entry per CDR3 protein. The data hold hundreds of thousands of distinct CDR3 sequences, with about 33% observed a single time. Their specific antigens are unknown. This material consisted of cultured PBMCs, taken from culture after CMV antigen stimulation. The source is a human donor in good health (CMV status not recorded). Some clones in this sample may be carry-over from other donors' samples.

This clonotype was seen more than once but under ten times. The CDR3 DNA reads as TGTGCCAGCAGTGTGGGACTAGCGGGACTCAATGAGCAGTTCTTC. Encoded protein: CASSVGLAGLNEQFF. V and J are TRBV2 and TRBJ2-1, with 13 bases that match TRBD2. This CDR3 contains 15 residues. The germline V gene encodes CDR1 SNHLY and CDR2 FYNNEI. V trimming: 4 bases; J trimming: 6 bases; junction bases outside the gene matches: 3.

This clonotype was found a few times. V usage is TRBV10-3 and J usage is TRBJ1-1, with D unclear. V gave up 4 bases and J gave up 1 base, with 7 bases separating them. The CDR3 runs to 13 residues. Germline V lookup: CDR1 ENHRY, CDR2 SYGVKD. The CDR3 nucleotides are TGTGCCATCAGTGTCGGTCCGAACACTGAAGCTTTCTTT. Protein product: CAISVGPNTEAFF.

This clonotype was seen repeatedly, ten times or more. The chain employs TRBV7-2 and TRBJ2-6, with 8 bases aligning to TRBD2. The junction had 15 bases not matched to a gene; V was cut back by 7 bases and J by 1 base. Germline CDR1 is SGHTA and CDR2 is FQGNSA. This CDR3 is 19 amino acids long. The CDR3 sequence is CASNRGASGSGSGANVLTF. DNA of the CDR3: TGTGCCAGCAATCGGGGGGCCAGCGGGAGTGGTTCTGGGGCCAACGTCCTGACTTTC.

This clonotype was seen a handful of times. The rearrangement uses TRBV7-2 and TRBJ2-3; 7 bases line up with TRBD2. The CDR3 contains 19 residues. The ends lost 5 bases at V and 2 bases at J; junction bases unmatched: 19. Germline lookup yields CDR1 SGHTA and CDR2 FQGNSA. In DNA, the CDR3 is TGTGCCAGCAGCCCAATCTGGGGGGAGGGCCAATCCTTCACAGATACGCAGTATTTT. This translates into CASSPIWGEGQSFTDTQYF.

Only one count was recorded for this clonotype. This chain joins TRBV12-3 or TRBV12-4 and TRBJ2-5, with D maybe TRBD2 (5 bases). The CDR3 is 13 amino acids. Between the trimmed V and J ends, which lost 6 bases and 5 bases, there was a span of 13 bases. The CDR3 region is CASSGQLEETQYF. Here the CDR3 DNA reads TGTGCCAGCAGCGGTCAACTAGAGGAGACCCAGTACTTC.

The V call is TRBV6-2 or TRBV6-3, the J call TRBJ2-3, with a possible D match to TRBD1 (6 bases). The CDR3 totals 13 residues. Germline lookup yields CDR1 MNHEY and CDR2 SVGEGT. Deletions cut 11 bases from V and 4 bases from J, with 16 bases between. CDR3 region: CASLGRGADTQYF. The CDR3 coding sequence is TGTGCCTCATTAGGCAGGGGCGCAGATACGCAGTATTTT.

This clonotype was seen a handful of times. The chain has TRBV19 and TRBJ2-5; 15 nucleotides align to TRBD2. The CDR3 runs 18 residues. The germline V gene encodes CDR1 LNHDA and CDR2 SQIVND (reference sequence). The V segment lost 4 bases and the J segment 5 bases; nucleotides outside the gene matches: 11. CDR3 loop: CASSTGLAGGPIVETQYF. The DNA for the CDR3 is TGTGCCAGTAGTACAGGACTAGCGGGAGGGCCAATTGTTGAGACCCAGTACTTC.

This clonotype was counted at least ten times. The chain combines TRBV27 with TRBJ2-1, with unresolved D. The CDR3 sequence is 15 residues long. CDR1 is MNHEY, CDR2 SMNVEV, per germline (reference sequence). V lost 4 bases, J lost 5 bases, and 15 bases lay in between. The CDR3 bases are TGTGCCAGCAGTTCGCCGGCTTGGTATAACAATGAGCAGTTCTTC. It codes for CASSSPAWYNNEQFF.

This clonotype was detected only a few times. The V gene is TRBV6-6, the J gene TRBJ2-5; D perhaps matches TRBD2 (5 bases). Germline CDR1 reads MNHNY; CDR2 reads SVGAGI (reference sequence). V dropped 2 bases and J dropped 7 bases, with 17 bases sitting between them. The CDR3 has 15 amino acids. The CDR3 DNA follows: TGTGCCAGCAGTTACATGGGTCTAGCCCAGCCGACCCAGTACTTC. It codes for CASSYMGLAQPTQYF.

The CDR3 region has the DNA TGTGCCAGTAGTATAGCAGCTAACCTCTTATCACAACGAAACACCATATATTTT. This codes for CASSIAANLLSQRNTIYF. The chain is built from TRBV19 and TRBJ1-3; D uncertain. Trimming shortened V by 1 base and J by 5 bases, and 21 bases separated the two germline ends. The CDR3 consists of 18 residues. Per germline, CDR1 LNHDA and CDR2 SQIVND (reference sequence).

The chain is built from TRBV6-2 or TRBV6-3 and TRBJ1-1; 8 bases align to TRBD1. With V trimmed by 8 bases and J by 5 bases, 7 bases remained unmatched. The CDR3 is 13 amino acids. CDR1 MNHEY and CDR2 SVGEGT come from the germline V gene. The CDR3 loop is CASVGTGVTEAFF. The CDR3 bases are TGTGCCAGCGTCGGGACAGGCGTTACTGAAGCTTTCTTT.

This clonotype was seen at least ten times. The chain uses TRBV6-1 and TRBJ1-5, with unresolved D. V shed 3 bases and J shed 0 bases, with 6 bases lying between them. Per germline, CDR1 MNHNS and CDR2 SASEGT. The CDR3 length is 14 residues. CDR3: CASSDRNSNQPQHF. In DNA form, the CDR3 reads TGTGCCAGCAGTGACAGGAATAGCAATCAGCCCCAGCATTTT.

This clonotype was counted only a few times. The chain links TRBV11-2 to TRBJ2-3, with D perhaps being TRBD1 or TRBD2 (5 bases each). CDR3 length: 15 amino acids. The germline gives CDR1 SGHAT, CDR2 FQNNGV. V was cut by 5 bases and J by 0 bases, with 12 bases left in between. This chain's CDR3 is CASSPRRDSTDTQYF. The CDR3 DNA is TGTGCCAGCAGCCCACGACGGGACAGCACAGATACGCAGTATTTT.

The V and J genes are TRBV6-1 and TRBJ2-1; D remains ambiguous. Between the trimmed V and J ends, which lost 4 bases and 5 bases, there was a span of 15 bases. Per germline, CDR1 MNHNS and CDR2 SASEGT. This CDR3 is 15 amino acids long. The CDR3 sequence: CASSGDLLPNNEQFF. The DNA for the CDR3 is TGTGCCAGCAGTGGTGACTTACTCCCTAACAATGAGCAGTTCTTC.

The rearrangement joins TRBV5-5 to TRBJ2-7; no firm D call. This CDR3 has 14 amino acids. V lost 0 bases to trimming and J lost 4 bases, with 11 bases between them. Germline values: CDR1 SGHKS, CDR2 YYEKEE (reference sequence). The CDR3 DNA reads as TGTGCCAGCAGCTTGGGTTTTTCACGGTACGAGCAGTACTTC. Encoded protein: CASSLGFSRYEQYF. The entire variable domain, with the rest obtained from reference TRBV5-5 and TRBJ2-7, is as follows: DAGVTQSPTHLIKTRGQQVTLRCSPISGHKSVSWYQQVLGQGPQFIFQYYEKEERGRGNFPDRFSARQFPNYSSELNVNALLLGDSALYLCASSLGFSRYEQYFGPGTRLTVT.

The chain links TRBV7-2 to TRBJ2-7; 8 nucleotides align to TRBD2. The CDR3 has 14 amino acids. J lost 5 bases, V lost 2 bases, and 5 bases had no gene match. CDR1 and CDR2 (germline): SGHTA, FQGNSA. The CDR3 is CASSLLAGFHEQYF. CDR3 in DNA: TGTGCCAGCAGCTTATTAGCGGGGTTCCACGAGCAGTACTTC.

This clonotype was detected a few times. The CDR3 protein is CASSLAAAPYYEQYF. DNA of the CDR3: TGTGCCAGCAGCTTAGCCGCGGCACCTTACTACGAGCAGTACTTC. V gene TRBV7-6 combines with J gene TRBJ2-7; D remains unclear. Germline lookup yields CDR1 SGHVS and CDR2 FNYEAQ. This CDR3 has 15 amino acids. Trimming pared 0 bases from V and 3 bases from J, leaving 12 bases between.

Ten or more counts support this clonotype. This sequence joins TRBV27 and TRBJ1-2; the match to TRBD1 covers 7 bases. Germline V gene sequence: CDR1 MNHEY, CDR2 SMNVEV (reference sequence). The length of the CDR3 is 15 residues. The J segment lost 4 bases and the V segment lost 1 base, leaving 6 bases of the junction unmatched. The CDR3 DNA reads TGTGCCAGCAGTTTATACGGACAGGCAATCTATGGCTACACCTTC. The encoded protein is CASSLYGQAIYGYTF.

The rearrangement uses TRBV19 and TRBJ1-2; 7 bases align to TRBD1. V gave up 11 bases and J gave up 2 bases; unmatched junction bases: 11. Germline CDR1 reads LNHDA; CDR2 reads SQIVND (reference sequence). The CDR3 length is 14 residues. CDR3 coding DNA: TGTGCCGCTAACAGGGGTACCCGCAACTATGGCTACACCTTC. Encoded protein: CAANRGTRNYGYTF.

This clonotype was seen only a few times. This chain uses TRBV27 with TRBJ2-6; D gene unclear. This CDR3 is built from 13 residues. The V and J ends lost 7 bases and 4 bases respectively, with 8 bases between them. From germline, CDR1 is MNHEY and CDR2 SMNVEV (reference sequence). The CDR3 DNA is TGTGCCAGCAAAGAATCCGGGGCCAACGTCCTGACTTTC. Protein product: CASKESGANVLTF.